The subject of this entry is one TCR beta chain. The source of the sample is a study of CD8+ T cells in alopecia areata. Peripheral blood, together with lesional scalp punch biopsies, was collected from alopecia areata patients. It was cDNA, reverse transcribed from extracted RNA, that served as the sequencing template. Assay: immunoSEQ multiplex PCR; the TCRdb copy retains only in-frame clones and omits some. The sample gives 200,000 to 250,000 clones, about three fifths of which show up once; 0.45% is in the top ten. V was pared by 4 bases and J by 7 bases, with 16 bases between. CDR3 length: 13 residues. Germline-derived CDR1 and CDR2 are GTSNPN and SVGIG (reference sequence).

The chain employs TRBV30 and TRBJ1-1; D is unclear. Specimen: CD4+ T cells sorted from blood, collected at week 0. The sequence was collected from a human donor with alopecia areata. The CDR3 nucleotides read TGTGCCTGGACTGCCTTGTTCTCGAGTGAAGCTTTCTTT. Amino acids: CAWTALFSSEAFF.